The sequence of this T cell receptor beta chain was determined in a study of cytomegalovirus exposure and HLA in healthy donors. With 3 bases removed from V and 2 bases from J, the gap between germline ends came to 17 bases. This CDR3 region has 18 residues. CDR1 and CDR2 (germline): SEHNR, FQNEAQ (reference sequence). Study-level findings and limits: 16,951 TCR beta sequences were associated with HLA alleles at 0.05 false discovery rate in a later analysis. Later work showed greater clonal expansion in HLA-associated TCR beta chains than in equally common others.

Turning to this clone: Its specificity is not known.

The PCR used 60 Vbeta and 13 Jbeta primers. Sequencing used immunoSEQ multiplex PCR; TCRdb keeps in-frame clones, though not all of them. The sample contains about 100,000 clones, more than 75% of which appear only once. The sequence derives from a woman in her sixties in good health and CMV-seronegative. Specimen: PBMCs. J is TRBJ2-6 and V is TRBV7-9; D may be TRBD1 (5 bases). The chain's CDR3 is CASSFDSSQAPGANVLTF. CDR3 DNA sequence: TGTGCCAGCAGCTTTGACAGTTCTCAGGCCCCTGGGGCCAACGTCCTGACTTTC.